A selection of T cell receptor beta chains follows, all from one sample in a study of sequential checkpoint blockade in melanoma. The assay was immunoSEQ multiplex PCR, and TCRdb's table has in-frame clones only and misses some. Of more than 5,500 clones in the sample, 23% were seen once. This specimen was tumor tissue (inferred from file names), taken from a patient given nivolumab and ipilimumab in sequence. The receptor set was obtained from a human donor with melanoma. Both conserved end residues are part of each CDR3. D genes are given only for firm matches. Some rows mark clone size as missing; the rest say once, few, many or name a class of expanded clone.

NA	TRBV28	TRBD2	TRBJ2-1	TGTGCCAGCAGCCCCCAAATGACTAGCGGAACTGAGCAGTTCTTC	CASSPQMTSGTEQFF
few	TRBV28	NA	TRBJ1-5	TGTGCCAGCACGGGAGGGCAGATTATCAAGCCCCAGCATTTT	CASTGGQIIKPQHF
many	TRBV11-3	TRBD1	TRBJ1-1	TGTGCCAGCAGCCTCGGACAGGGACAGTTGGATGAAGCTTTCTTT	CASSLGQGQLDEAFF
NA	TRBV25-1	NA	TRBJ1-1	TGTAGCACTCAGGGAGCCAGGGGAACTGAAGCTTTCTTT	CSTQGARGTEAFF
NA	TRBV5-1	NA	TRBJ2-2	TGCGCCAGCGTAGAGGGCTCATACACCACCGGGGAGCTGTTTTTT	CASVEGSYTTGELFF
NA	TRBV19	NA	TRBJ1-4	TGTGCCAGTAGTATGGGGCAGGGTGCAACTAATGAAAAACTGTTTTTT	CASSMGQGATNEKLFF
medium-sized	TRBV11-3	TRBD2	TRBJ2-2	TGTGCCAGCAGCTTACGTAGCGGGAGGGGCACCGGGGAGCTGTTTTTT	CASSLRSGRGTGELFF
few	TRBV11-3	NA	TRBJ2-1	TGTGCCAGCAGCCCCATCGGGAGCATCAATGAGCAGTTCTTC	CASSPIGSINEQFF
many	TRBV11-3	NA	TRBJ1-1	TGTGCCAGCAGCTTAGTCGGCACAAACGGTGAAGCTTTCTTT	CASSLVGTNGEAFF
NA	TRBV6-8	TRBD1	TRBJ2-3	TGTGCCATCAGACCGGGACAGGGGGGGGGCACAGATACGCAGTATTTT	CAIRPGQGGGTDTQYF
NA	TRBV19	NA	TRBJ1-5	TGTGCCAGTTTCCAGGGATTTGGCAATCAGCCCCAGCATTTT	CASFQGFGNQPQHF
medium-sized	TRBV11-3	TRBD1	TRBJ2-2	TGTGCCAGCAGCTTGGTAGGACAGGGTACCGGCGGGGAGCTGTTTTTT	CASSLVGQGTGGELFF
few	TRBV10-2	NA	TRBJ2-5	TGCGCCAGCAGTGATGATAATCAAGAGACCCAGTACTTC	CASSDDNQETQYF
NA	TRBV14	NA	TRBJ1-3	TGTGCCAGCAGCCAACAGGGTTCTGGAAACACCATATATTTT	CASSQQGSGNTIYF